This passage covers 18 T cell receptor beta chains from one sample sequenced in a study of beta chain features in type 1 diabetes (dated by TCRdb to 2017 to 2018). Their cognate antigens are unknown. On the study overall, not on this receptor specifically: Type 1 diabetes patients showed a moderate but significant shortening of TCRB CDR3 length in all four CD4+ subsets.

Libraries were built with the immunoSEQ multiplex PCR assay. The entire isolated RNA was reverse transcribed using the High Capacity cDNA Reverse Transcription Kit, and thus expressed TCRB transcripts were sequenced. The table comes from immuneACCESS by way of TCRdb, which keeps in-frame sequences with V and J called. Part of the clones is missing from these tables; in studies checked, under half for an unresolved V gene and the rest for unknown reasons. This sample comprises 600,000 or so clones, around 15% of them detected only once. The biggest ten clones account for 0.03% to 0.045% of the sample. The sample consisted of naive CD4+ T cells from blood. The sample's cell subset or site label, in plain terms: true naive CD4+ T cells. Receptor source: a man aged 18-30 years with type 1 diabetes.

This clone has a handful of counts. The rearrangement joins TRBV6-1 to TRBJ2-1; D uncertain. The V end was cut by 3 bases, the J end by 7 bases, with 7 bases between. From germline, CDR1 is MNHNS and CDR2 SASEGT. The CDR3 is 12 residues long. The chain's CDR3 is CASSDSGNEQFF. Here the CDR3 DNA reads TGTGCCAGCAGTGACTCTGGGAATGAGCAGTTCTTC.

This clone occurred a few times. The chain joins TRBV5-6 to TRBJ2-6; D ambiguous. Looked up from germline, CDR1 is SGHDT and CDR2 is YYEEEE. This CDR3 has 16 amino acids. Between the trimmed V and J ends, which lost 4 bases and 0 bases, there was a span of 11 bases. CDR3 protein: CASSRLHLSGANVLTF. Written as DNA, the CDR3 is TGTGCCAGCAGCCGATTACACCTCTCTGGGGCCAACGTCCTGACTTTC. The entire variable domain, with the rest obtained from reference TRBV5-6 and TRBJ2-6, is as follows: DAGVTQSPTHLIKTRGQQVTLRCSPKSGHDTVSWYQQALGQGPQFIFQYYEEEERQRGNFPDRFSGHQFPNYSSELNVNALLLGDSALYLCASSRLHLSGANVLTFGAGSRLTVL.

This chain joins TRBV7-9 and TRBJ2-1; D is undetermined. Trimming removed 4 bases at V and 10 bases at J, with 8 bases between. This CDR3 is 11 amino acids long. From germline, CDR1 is SEHNR and CDR2 FQNEAQ (reference sequence). The CDR3 coding sequence is TGTGCCAGCAGCTCTCAACGGGAGCAGTTCTTC. This codes for CASSSQREQFF.

There are a few counts of this clone. The chain recombines TRBV5-1 with TRBJ2-1; D perhaps matches TRBD1 (6 bases). Trimming pared 3 bases from V and 6 bases from J, leaving 13 bases between. Germline CDR1 and CDR2: SGHRS and YFSETQ. This CDR3 is built from 14 residues. CDR3 residues: CASSSQGTPNEQFF. CDR3 nucleotides: TGCGCCAGCAGCTCTCAGGGGACCCCCAATGAGCAGTTCTTC.

Concerning this clone itself: This sample includes further DNA sequences coding for the same CDR3. CDR3 sequence reads: CAWTSTDTQYF. DNA of the CDR3: TGTGCCTGGACTAGCACAGATACGCAGTATTTT. The chain joins TRBV30 to TRBJ2-3; D gene uncertain. This CDR3 has 11 residues. Between the trimmed V and J ends, which lost 4 bases and 0 bases, there was a span of 2 bases. The V gene's germline CDR1 is GTSNPN and CDR2 SVGIG (reference sequence).

The chain couples TRBV15 to TRBJ1-4; D not resolved. CDR1 LNHNV and CDR2 YYDKDF come from the germline V gene (reference sequence). CDR3 length: 12 residues. V lost 3 bases to trimming and J lost 13 bases, with 12 bases between them. CDR3 residues: CATSRGTRRLFF. The CDR3 bases are TGTGCCACCAGCAGGGGAACCCGGAGACTGTTTTTT.

The V call is TRBV30, the J call TRBJ2-2; 9 bases map to TRBD2. V lost 5 bases, J lost 5 bases, and 6 bases stayed unmatched. This CDR3 contains 14 residues. The V gene's germline CDR1 is GTSNPN and CDR2 SVGIG (reference sequence). The CDR3 DNA is TGTGCCTGGCTTATGGCGGGAGGGACCGGGGAGCTGTTTTTT. Its translation: CAWLMAGGTGELFF.

Note on this clone: Other DNA sequences within the sample encode an identical CDR3. This chain links TRBV30 with TRBJ1-1; weak D call: TRBD1 (5 bases). In germline, CDR1 is GTSNPN, CDR2 SVGIG (reference sequence). V lost 0 bases to trimming and J lost 1 base, with 6 bases between them. The CDR3 contains 13 residues. CDR3 amino acids: CAWSVRGNTEAFF. Here the CDR3 DNA reads TGTGCCTGGAGTGTAAGGGGGAACACTGAAGCTTTCTTT.

This clone was counted only a few times. V usage is TRBV7-9 and J usage is TRBJ2-7; D not resolved. Germline CDR1 is SEHNR and CDR2 is FQNEAQ (reference sequence). This CDR3 is 14 amino acids long. V gave up 5 bases and J gave up 2 bases, with 13 bases separating them. The CDR3 is CASSHFDTTYEQYF. Here the CDR3 DNA reads TGTGCCAGCAGCCATTTTGACACGACCTACGAGCAGTACTTC.

V gene TRBV2 combines with J gene TRBJ2-7, with 10 bases matching TRBD2. Trimming took 2 bases from V and 1 from J; bases not matched to a gene: 8. The germline gives CDR1 SNHLY, CDR2 FYNNEI. The length of the CDR3 is 17 residues. The CDR3 loop reads CASSERVAGGPSYEQYF. DNA of the CDR3: TGTGCCAGCAGTGAAAGGGTAGCGGGAGGTCCTTCCTACGAGCAGTACTTC. Full variable domain (missing parts from reference TRBV2 and TRBJ2-7): EPEVTQTPSHQVTQMGQEVILRCVPISNHLYFYWYRQILGQKVEFLVSFYNNEISEKSEIFDDQFSVERPDGSNFTLKIRSTKLEDSAMYFCASSERVAGGPSYEQYFGPGTRLTVT.

In this sample, this clone turned up a few times. The chain recombines TRBV6-5 with TRBJ2-5, with a tentative D call TRBD1 (5 bases). The CDR3 loop spans 14 amino acids. Looked up from germline, CDR1 is MNHEY and CDR2 is SVGAGI. Trimming took 2 bases from V and 5 from J, leaving 12 bases between them. The CDR3 reads CASSYQGSWETQYF. CDR3 nucleotides: TGTGCCAGCAGTTACCAGGGTAGTTGGGAGACCCAGTACTTC.

The chain has TRBV29-1 and TRBJ1-1; D is undetermined. Trimming removed 4 bases from V and 2 bases from J, with 11 bases in between. CDR1 is SQVTM and CDR2 is ANQGSEA in the germline V gene. There are 13 residues in the CDR3. In DNA form, the CDR3 reads TGCAGCGTTGTTCGGAATCTTAACACTGAAGCTTTCTTT. The encoded protein is CSVVRNLNTEAFF.

CDR3 in DNA: TGTGCCAGCAACCCGCAGCGGAGCACAGATACGCAGTATTTT. Protein: CASNPQRSTDTQYF. The chain joins TRBV9 to TRBJ2-3; maybe TRBD2 (5 bases). Germline V lookup: CDR1 SGDLS, CDR2 YYNGEE. The CDR3 spans 14 residues. Between the trimmed V and J ends, which lost 6 bases and 0 bases, there was a span of 11 bases.

The DNA for the CDR3 is TGCGCCAGCAGCCAAGGTCGACAGTGGAACACTGAAGCTTTCTTT. Translated: CASSQGRQWNTEAFF. The chain couples TRBV4-3 to TRBJ1-1; D is possibly TRBD1 (5 bases). V lost 1 base and J 1 base, leaving 10 bases between the germline ends. The CDR3 is 15 residues long. Germline V gives CDR1 LGHNA, CDR2 YSLEER.

This clone was seen only a few times. The gene calls are TRBV11-3 and TRBJ2-1; TRBD1 matches 9 bases. V shed 5 bases and J 5 bases; nucleotides not matched to a gene: 7. Per germline, CDR1 SGHNT and CDR2 YENEEA. This CDR3 comprises 15 residues. In DNA form, the CDR3 reads TGTGCCAGCAGCCCGGGACAGGGAAACCACAATGAGCAGTTCTTC. Amino acid sequence: CASSPGQGNHNEQFF.

The table lists this clone with a few counts. The chain employs TRBV29-1 and TRBJ1-5; D ambiguous. Per germline, CDR1 SQVTM and CDR2 ANQGSEA. Trimming stripped 4 bases from V and 8 bases from J, with 21 bases between. This CDR3 is built from 15 residues. The CDR3, as DNA: TGCAGCGTTGTAGTCGGGCCCTCTACCTTGGAGCCCCAGCATTTT. Translating gives CSVVVGPSTLEPQHF. The full variable domain, rest sourced from reference TRBV29-1 and TRBJ1-5, is SAVISQKPSRDICQRGTSLTIQCQVDSQVTMMFWYRQQPGQSLTLIATANQGSEATYESGFVIDKFPISRPNLTFSTLTVSNMSPEDSSIYLCSVVVGPSTLEPQHFGDGTRLSIL.

This clone was seen a few times. The chain links TRBV29-1 to TRBJ2-1, with 8 positions matching TRBD1. V dropped 7 bases and J dropped 3; count of bases not matched to a gene: 8. Germline lookup yields CDR1 SQVTM and CDR2 ANQGSEA. CDR3 length: 14 residues. CDR3 sequence reads: CSARRDRHYNEQFF. CDR3 nucleotide sequence: TGCAGCGCCCGCCGGGACAGGCACTACAATGAGCAGTTCTTC.

This clone was seen a handful of times. The chain joins TRBV6-6 to TRBJ2-2; D assignment may be TRBD1 or TRBD2 (5 bases each). Germline CDR1 is MNHNY and CDR2 is SVGAGI (reference sequence). This CDR3 contains 14 residues. With 2 bases removed from V and 4 bases from J, the gap between germline ends came to 8 bases. CDR3 DNA: TGTGCCAGCAGTTACCGTGGGGGCACCGGGGAGCTGTTTTTT. This encodes CASSYRGGTGELFF.